These T cell receptor beta chains were read from a single sample in a study of blood T cell repertoires in COVID-19. Sequencing was performed with immunoSEQ multiplex PCR; in TCRdb, only in-frame clones are kept and a portion is missing. The sample includes some 150,000 clones, approximately 83% of them seen just once. Source material: peripheral blood. The source of these receptors is a woman in her fifties or sixties with acute or convalescent COVID-19. Both conserved end residues are part of each CDR3. The D gene is left open where the match is weak. Some rows have no size entry. The others give once, few or many, or a class for an expanded clone.

>NA|TRBJ1-5|TRBV24-1|TRBD1
CATSETGVRNQPQHF
TGTGCCACCAGTGAAACAGGGGTGCGCAATCAGCCCCAGCATTTT
>NA|TRBJ1-2|TRBV5-4|TRBD1
CASSSTGRGYTF
TGTGCCAGCAGCTCGACAGGGAGAGGCTACACCTTC
>NA|TRBJ1-1|TRBV6-5|TRBD1
CATGPSGTATSKAFF
TGTGCCACCGGACCCTCCGGGACAGCCACATCAAAAGCTTTCTTT
>once|TRBJ2-3|TRBV10-1|NA
CASSESALGTDTQYF
TGCGCCAGCAGTGAGTCAGCGCTGGGCACAGATACGCAGTATTTT
>few|TRBJ2-2|TRBV9|TRBD2
CASSPRLAANTGELFF
TGTGCCAGCAGCCCCCGACTAGCGGCTAACACCGGGGAGCTGTTTTTT
>NA|TRBJ1-3|TRBV5-1|NA
CASSLDRQVSGNTIYF
TGCGCCAGCAGCTTGGATCGGCAGGTCTCTGGAAACACCATATATTTT
>once|TRBJ1-4|TRBV28|TRBD1
CASSPPPGQGEKLFF
TGTGCCAGCAGCCCCCCCCCGGGACAGGGGGAAAAACTGTTTTTT
>NA|TRBJ2-6|TRBV19|NA
CASSLVGVGGANVLTF
TGTGCCAGTAGCCTAGTCGGGGTAGGAGGGGCCAACGTCCTGACTTTC
>NA|TRBJ1-4|TRBV5-1|NA
CASSLSPLPQTATNEKLFF
TGCGCCAGCAGCTTGAGCCCATTGCCACAGACCGCAACTAATGAAAAACTGTTTTTT
>NA|TRBJ1-2|TRBV28|NA
CAIASSDYGYTF
TGTGCCATCGCTAGTTCCGACTATGGCTACACCTTC
>NA|TRBJ1-5|TRBV7-8|NA
CASSFAVQYQPQHF
TGTGCCAGCAGCTTTGCGGTCCAATATCAGCCCCAGCATTTT
>NA|TRBJ1-3|TRBV18|NA
CASSPTGQTNSGNTIYF
TGTGCCAGCTCACCTACCGGACAGACAAACTCTGGAAACACCATATATTTT
>few|TRBJ2-3|TRBV2|TRBD1
CASNPPDRVWGDTQYF
TGTGCCAGCAACCCACCCGACAGGGTGTGGGGAGATACGCAGTATTTT
>NA|TRBJ2-7|TRBV12-3/TRBV12-4|NA
CASSLSGYEQYF
TGTGCCAGCAGCCTTTCGGGGTACGAGCAGTACTTC
>NA|TRBJ1-3|TRBV5-1|TRBD1
CASADRDSGNTIYF
TGCGCCAGCGCAGACAGGGACTCTGGAAACACCATATATTTT
>NA|TRBJ1-3|TRBV2|NA
CASKRLTGNTIYF
TGTGCCAGCAAGCGTCTTACTGGAAACACCATATATTTT
>NA|TRBJ1-5|TRBV12-3/TRBV12-4|NA
CASRMNVEAQHF
TGTGCCAGCAGAATGAATGTGGAGGCCCAGCATTTT
>NA|TRBJ1-1|TRBV28|TRBD1
CASSGTGVGTEAFF
TGTGCCAGCAGCGGGACAGGGGTCGGGACTGAAGCTTTCTTT
>NA|TRBJ2-7|TRBV4-1|TRBD2
CASSHTPGLSNNDEQYF
TGCGCCAGCAGCCACACCCCGGGACTAAGCAATAACGACGAGCAGTACTTC
>NA|TRBJ2-2|TRBV6-6|NA
CASSYSGGPGELFF
TGTGCCAGCAGTTACTCGGGGGGGCCCGGGGAGCTGTTTTTT
>NA|TRBJ1-6|TRBV27|NA
CASSLATGYPFNSPLHF
TGTGCCAGCAGTTTAGCGACAGGATACCCTTTTAATTCACCCCTCCACTTT
>NA|TRBJ1-1|TRBV7-9|NA
CASGPPGVTEAFF
TGTGCCAGCGGCCCCCCCGGAGTCACTGAAGCTTTCTTT
>NA|TRBJ1-1|TRBV19|NA
CASRKGQRGGGRHTEAFF
TGTGCCAGTAGAAAGGGCCAGCGGGGGGGAGGAAGGCACACTGAAGCTTTCTTT
>NA|TRBJ1-6|TRBV3-1/TRBV3-2|TRBD1
CASSQVGQGGSPLHF
TGTGCCAGCAGCCAAGTCGGACAGGGCGGCTCACCCCTCCACTTT
>NA|TRBJ2-1|TRBV3-1/TRBV3-2|TRBD2
CASSQLGGAGYNEQFF
TGTGCCAGCAGCCAGCTCGGGGGGGCTGGGTACAATGAGCAGTTCTTC
>once|TRBJ2-4|TRBV19|TRBD1
CASSIPGQGGSIQYF
TGTGCCAGTAGTATACCAGGACAGGGGGGTAGCATTCAGTACTTC
>NA|TRBJ2-3|TRBV5-4|TRBD2
CASSIRLAGGTDTQYF
TGTGCCAGCAGCATTCGACTAGCGGGGGGCACAGATACGCAGTATTTT
>NA|TRBJ1-2|TRBV9|TRBD1
CASSPRDRGGLYGYTF
TGTGCCAGCAGCCCTCGGGACAGGGGGGGACTGTATGGCTACACCTTC
>NA|TRBJ2-1|TRBV10-1|NA
CASSERGNEQFF
TGCGCCAGCAGTGAGAGAGGCAATGAGCAGTTCTTC
>NA|TRBJ2-2|TRBV5-1|NA
CASSPQGQGGELFF
TGCGCCAGCAGCCCGCAAGGGCAGGGCGGGGAGCTGTTTTTT
>NA|TRBJ1-2|TRBV5-1|NA
CASSMETGLYGYTF
TGCGCCAGCAGCATGGAAACAGGGCTGTATGGCTACACCTTC
>once|TRBJ1-5|TRBV3-1/TRBV3-2|NA
CASSQAKGGNQPQHF
TGTGCCAGCAGCCAAGCTAAGGGGGGCAATCAGCCCCAGCATTTT
>NA|TRBJ1-2|TRBV6-1|TRBD1
CASSEATGHNYGYTF
TGTGCCAGCAGTGAAGCGACAGGGCATAACTATGGCTACACCTTC
>few|TRBJ2-5|TRBV7-9|NA
CASRRQGLYQETQYF
TGTGCCAGCAGACGGCAGGGCTTGTACCAAGAGACCCAGTACTTC
>few|TRBJ1-1|TRBV4-1|NA
CASSQDLSGWGGFNTEAFF
TGCGCCAGCAGCCAAGACCTATCGGGGTGGGGTGGATTTAACACTGAAGCTTTCTTT
>NA|TRBJ2-1|TRBV20-1|NA
CSARDSHEQFF
TGCAGTGCTAGGGACTCACATGAGCAGTTCTTC
>NA|TRBJ2-1|TRBV7-9|NA
CASSLEMSWSSYNEQFF
TGTGCCAGCAGCCTCGAAATGTCCTGGAGCTCCTACAATGAGCAGTTCTTC
>NA|TRBJ1-5|TRBV2|NA
CASSPDMSGYSNQPQHF
TGTGCCAGCAGTCCCGATATGTCGGGTTATAGCAATCAGCCCCAGCATTTT
>NA|TRBJ2-1|TRBV19|NA
CASSVQEGYNEQFF
TGTGCCAGTAGTGTACAGGAGGGTTACAATGAGCAGTTCTTC
>NA|TRBJ2-5|TRBV11-3|NA
CASSPARSGTQYF
TGTGCCAGCAGCCCCGCGCGCTCGGGGACCCAGTACTTC
>NA|TRBJ1-5|TRBV18|NA
CASTLSEGTGNQPQHF
TGTGCCAGCACACTCTCGGAGGGTACGGGCAATCAGCCCCAGCATTTT
>NA|TRBJ2-3|TRBV6-5|NA
CASRRVGTDTQYF
TGTGCCAGCAGACGGGTCGGCACAGATACGCAGTATTTT
>NA|TRBJ1-1|TRBV2|NA
CASRAVRGAEAFF
TGTGCCAGCAGAGCGGTCAGGGGCGCTGAAGCTTTCTTT
>once|TRBJ1-2|TRBV29-1|NA
CSAPQGWAYGYTF
TGCAGCGCTCCACAAGGCTGGGCCTATGGCTACACCTTC
>NA|TRBJ2-7|TRBV2|TRBD1
CASSLGQGAVNEQYF
TGTGCCAGCAGTTTAGGACAGGGGGCCGTCAACGAGCAGTACTTC
>NA|TRBJ2-7|TRBV5-4|TRBD2
CASSLRASGAVQYF
TGTGCCAGCAGCTTGAGGGCTAGCGGGGCCGTGCAGTACTTC
>NA|TRBJ1-4|TRBV2|NA
CASSIQGGQGRKLFF
TGTGCCAGCAGTATACAGGGTGGGCAAGGTAGAAAACTGTTTTTT
>NA|TRBJ1-1|TRBV3-1/TRBV3-2|TRBD1
CASSLRDRGPYSEAFF
TGTGCCAGCAGCCTACGGGACAGGGGGCCCTACAGTGAAGCTTTCTTT
>few|TRBJ1-5|TRBV6-6|NA
CASRPGTLNQPQHF
TGTGCCAGCAGACCCGGGACACTAAATCAGCCCCAGCATTTT
>NA|TRBJ1-6|TRBV4-1|NA
CASSQDHLMGTNGGPLHF
TGCGCCAGCAGCCAAGATCACCTGATGGGGACAAACGGGGGGCCCCTCCACTTT
>NA|TRBJ1-2|TRBV30|TRBD1
CAWSRTGYDYGYTF
TGTGCCTGGAGCCGGACAGGGTATGACTATGGCTACACCTTC
>NA|TRBJ2-7|TRBV3-1/TRBV3-2|TRBD1
CASSQAGQNGEQYF
TGTGCCAGCAGCCAAGCGGGACAGAATGGCGAGCAGTACTTC
>few|TRBJ1-2|TRBV29-1|NA
CSVEEAVNYGYTF
TGCAGCGTTGAAGAGGCTGTTAACTATGGCTACACCTTC
>once|TRBJ1-2|TRBV10-1|TRBD1
CASSESLTGIDGYTF
TGCGCCAGCAGTGAGTCTTTGACAGGGATCGATGGCTACACCTTC
>NA|TRBJ1-3|TRBV7-2|TRBD1
CASNPQGGNTIYF
TGTGCCAGCAACCCACAGGGGGGAAACACCATATATTTT
>NA|TRBJ1-1|TRBV3-1/TRBV3-2|NA
CASSYEYGREAFF
TGTGCCAGCAGCTACGAGTACGGGAGGGAAGCTTTCTTT
>once|TRBJ1-1|TRBV6-5|NA
CASRQGYMNTEAFF
TGTGCCAGCAGACAGGGTTACATGAACACTGAAGCTTTCTTT